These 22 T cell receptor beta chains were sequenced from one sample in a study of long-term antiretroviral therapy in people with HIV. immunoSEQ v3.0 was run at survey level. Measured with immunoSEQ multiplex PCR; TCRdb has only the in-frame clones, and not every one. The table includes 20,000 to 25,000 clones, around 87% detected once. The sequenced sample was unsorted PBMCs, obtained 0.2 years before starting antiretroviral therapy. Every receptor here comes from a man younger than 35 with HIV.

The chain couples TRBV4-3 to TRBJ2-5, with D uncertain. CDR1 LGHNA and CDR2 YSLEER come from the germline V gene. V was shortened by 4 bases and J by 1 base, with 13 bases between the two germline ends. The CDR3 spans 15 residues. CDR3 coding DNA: TGCGCCAGCAGCCTAGATTGGCGGAGCCAAGAGACCCAGTACTTC. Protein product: CASSLDWRSQETQYF.

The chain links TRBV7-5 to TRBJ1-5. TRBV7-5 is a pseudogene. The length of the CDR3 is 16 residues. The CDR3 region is CARSFSGGQGGQPQHF. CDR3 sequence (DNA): TGTGCCAGAAGCTTCTCGGGGGGCCAGGGCGGTCAGCCCCAGCATTTT.

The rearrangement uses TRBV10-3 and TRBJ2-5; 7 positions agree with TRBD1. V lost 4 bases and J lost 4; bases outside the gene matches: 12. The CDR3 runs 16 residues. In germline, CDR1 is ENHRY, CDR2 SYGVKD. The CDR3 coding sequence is TGTGCCATCAGTGCCCACGCCAGGGGGAGCGGAGAGACCCAGTACTTC. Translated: CAISAHARGSGETQYF.

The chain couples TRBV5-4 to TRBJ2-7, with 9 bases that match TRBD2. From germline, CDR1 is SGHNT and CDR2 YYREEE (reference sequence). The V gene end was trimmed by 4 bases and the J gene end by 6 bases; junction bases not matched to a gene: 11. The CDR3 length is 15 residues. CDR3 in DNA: TGTGCCAGCAGCCCCACGTTAGCGGGAGACCGCGAGCAGTACTTC. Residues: CASSPTLAGDREQYF.

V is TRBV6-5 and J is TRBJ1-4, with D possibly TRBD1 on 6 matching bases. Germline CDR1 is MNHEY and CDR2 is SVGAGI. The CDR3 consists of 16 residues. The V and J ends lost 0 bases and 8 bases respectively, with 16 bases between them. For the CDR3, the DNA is TGTGCCAGCAGTTACTCCTCGGGACAAGTTGAAGAAAAACTGTTTTTT. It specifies CASSYSSGQVEEKLFF.

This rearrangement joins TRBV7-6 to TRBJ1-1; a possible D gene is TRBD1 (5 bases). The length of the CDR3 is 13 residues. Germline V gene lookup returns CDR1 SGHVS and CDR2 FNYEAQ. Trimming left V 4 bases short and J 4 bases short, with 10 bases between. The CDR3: CASSSRGGTEAFF. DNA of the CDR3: TGTGCCAGCAGCTCAAGGGGTGGCACTGAAGCTTTCTTT.

CDR3 bases: TGTGCCAGCAGCTTAGGGGGGGCTGGAAACACCATATATTTT. It specifies CASSLGGAGNTIYF. The gene calls are TRBV7-2 and TRBJ1-3; a weak D match, TRBD1 (5 bases). The CDR3 totals 14 residues. CDR1 and CDR2 (germline): SGHTA, FQGNSA. The V end was cut by 1 base, the J end by 2 bases, with 6 bases between.

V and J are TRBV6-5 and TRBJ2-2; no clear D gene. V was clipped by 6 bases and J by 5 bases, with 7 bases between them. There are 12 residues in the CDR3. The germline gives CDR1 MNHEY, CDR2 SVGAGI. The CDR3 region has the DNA TGTGCCAGCAGCTTACCAACCGGGGAGCTGTTTTTT. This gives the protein CASSLPTGELFF.

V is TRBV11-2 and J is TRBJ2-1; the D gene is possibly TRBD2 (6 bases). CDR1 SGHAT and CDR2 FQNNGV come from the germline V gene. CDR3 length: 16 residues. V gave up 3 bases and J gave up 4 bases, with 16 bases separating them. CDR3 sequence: CASSLSREWDYNEQFF. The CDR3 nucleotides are TGTGCCAGCAGCTTGTCCCGGGAGTGGGATTACAATGAGCAGTTCTTC.

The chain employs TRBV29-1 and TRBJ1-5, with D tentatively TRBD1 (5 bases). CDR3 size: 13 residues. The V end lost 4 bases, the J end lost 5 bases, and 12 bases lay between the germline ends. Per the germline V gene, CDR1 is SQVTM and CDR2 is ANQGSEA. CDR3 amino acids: CSVVTEIDQPQHF. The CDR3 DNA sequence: TGCAGCGTTGTGACAGAGATCGATCAGCCCCAGCATTTT.

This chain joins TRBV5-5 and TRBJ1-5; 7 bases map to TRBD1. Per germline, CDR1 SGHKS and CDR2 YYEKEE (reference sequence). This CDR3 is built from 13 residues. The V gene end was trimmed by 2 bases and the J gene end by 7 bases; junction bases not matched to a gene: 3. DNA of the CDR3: TGTGCCAGCAGCTTACAGGGGCTCCAGCCCCAGCATTTT. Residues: CASSLQGLQPQHF.

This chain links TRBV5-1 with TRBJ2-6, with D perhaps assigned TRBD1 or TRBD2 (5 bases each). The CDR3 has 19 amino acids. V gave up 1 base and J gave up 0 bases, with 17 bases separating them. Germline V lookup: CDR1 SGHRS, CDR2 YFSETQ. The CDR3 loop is CASSLFLGSGGSGANVLTF. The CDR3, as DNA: TGCGCCAGCAGCTTGTTTCTCGGATCTGGGGGCTCTGGGGCCAACGTCCTGACTTTC. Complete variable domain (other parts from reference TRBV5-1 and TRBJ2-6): KAGVTQTPRYLIKTRGQQVTLSCSPISGHRSVSWYQQTPGQGLQFLFEYFSETQRNKGNFPGRFSGRQFSNSRSEMNVSTLELGDSALYLCASSLFLGSGGSGANVLTFGAGSRLTVL.

DNA of the CDR3: TGTGCCAGCTCGCCGTCGCAATCTATGAACACTGAAGCTTTCTTT. This gives the protein CASSPSQSMNTEAFF. The J gene is TRBJ1-1, the V gene TRBV27; no definite D call. V shed 8 bases and J shed 0 bases, with 16 bases lying between them. This CDR3 spans 15 amino acids. Germline CDR1 and CDR2: MNHEY and SMNVEV (reference sequence).

The CDR3 loop reads CASRDRINTDTQYF. The CDR3 DNA is TGTGCCAGCAGAGACAGAATAAACACAGATACGCAGTATTTT. The rearrangement links TRBV6-6 to TRBJ2-3, with D tentatively TRBD1 (5 bases). Germline V gene sequence: CDR1 MNHNY, CDR2 SVGAGI (reference sequence). With 6 bases removed from V and 2 bases from J, the gap between germline ends came to 12 bases. The CDR3 is 14 residues long.

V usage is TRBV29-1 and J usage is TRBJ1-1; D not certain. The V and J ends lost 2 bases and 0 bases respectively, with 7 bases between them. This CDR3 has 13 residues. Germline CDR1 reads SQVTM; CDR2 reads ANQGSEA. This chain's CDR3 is CSVELELNTEAFF. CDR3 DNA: TGCAGCGTTGAATTGGAACTGAACACTGAAGCTTTCTTT.

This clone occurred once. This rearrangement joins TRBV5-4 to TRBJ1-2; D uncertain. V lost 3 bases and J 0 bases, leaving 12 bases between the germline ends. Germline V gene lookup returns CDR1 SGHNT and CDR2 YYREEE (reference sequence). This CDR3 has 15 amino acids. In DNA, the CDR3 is TGTGCCAGCAGCTCCCCGGGGAATTCTAACTATGGCTACACCTTC. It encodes CASSSPGNSNYGYTF.

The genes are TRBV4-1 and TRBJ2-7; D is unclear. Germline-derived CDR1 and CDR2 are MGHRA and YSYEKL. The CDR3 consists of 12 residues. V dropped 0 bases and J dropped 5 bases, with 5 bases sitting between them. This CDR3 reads CASSQDFHEQYF. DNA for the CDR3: TGCGCCAGCAGCCAAGATTTCCACGAGCAGTACTTC.

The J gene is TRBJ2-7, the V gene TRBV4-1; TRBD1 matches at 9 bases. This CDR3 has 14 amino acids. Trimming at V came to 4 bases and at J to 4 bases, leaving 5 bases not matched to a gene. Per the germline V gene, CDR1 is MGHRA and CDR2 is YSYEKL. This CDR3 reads CASSRTGDIYEQYF. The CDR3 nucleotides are TGCGCCAGCAGCCGGACAGGGGATATTTACGAGCAGTACTTC.

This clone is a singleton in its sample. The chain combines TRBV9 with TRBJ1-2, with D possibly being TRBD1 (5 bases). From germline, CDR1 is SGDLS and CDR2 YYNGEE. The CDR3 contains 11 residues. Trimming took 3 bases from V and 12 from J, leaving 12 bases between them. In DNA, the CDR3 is TGTGCCAGCAGCGCGGGGCAGGGTAACACCTTC. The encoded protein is CASSAGQGNTF.

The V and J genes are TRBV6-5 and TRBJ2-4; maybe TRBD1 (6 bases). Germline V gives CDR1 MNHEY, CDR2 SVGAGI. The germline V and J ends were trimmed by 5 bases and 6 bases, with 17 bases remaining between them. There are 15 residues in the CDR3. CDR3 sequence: CASSTSSDRLNIQYF. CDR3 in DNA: TGTGCCAGCAGTACCTCCTCGGACAGACTAAACATTCAGTACTTC.

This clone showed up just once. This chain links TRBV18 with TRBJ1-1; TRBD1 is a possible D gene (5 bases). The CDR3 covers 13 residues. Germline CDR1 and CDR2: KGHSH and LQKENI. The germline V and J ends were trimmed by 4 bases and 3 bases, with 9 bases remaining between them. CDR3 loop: CASSRRGDTEAFF. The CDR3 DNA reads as TGTGCCAGCTCACGACGGGGGGACACTGAAGCTTTCTTT.

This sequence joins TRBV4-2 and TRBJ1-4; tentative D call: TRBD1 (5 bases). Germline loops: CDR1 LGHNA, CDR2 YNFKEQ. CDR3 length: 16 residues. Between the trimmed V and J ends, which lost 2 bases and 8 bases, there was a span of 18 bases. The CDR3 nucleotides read TGTGCCAGCAGCCAATATCCGGGGGGAGTTTTGGAAAAACTGTTTTTT. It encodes CASSQYPGGVLEKLFF.